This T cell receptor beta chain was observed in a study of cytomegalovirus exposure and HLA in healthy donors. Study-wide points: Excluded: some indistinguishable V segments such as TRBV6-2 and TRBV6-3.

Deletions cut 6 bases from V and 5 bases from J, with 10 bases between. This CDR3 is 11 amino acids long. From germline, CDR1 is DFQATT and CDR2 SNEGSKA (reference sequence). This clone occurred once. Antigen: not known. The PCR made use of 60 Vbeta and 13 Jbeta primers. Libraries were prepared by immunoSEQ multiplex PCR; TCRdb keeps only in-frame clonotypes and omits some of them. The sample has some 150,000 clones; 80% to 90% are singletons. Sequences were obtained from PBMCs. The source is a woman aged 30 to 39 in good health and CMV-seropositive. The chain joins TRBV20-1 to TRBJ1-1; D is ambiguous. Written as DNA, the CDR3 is TGCAGTGCCGTATTTTATACTGAAGCTTTCTTT. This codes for CSAVFYTEAFF.